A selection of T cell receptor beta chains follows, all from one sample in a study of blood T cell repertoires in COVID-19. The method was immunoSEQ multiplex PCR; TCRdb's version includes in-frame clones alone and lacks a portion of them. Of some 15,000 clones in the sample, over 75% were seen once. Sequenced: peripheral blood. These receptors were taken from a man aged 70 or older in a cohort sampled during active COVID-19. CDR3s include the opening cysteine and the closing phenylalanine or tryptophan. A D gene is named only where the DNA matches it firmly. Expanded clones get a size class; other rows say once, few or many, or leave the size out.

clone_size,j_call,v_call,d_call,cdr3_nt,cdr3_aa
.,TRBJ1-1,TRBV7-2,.,TGTGCCAGCAGCTTAGTTCCGGAGCCGACTGAAGCTTTCTTT,CASSLVPEPTEAFF
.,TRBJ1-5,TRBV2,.,TGTGCCAGCAGTGCAGGTAATCAGCCCCAGCATTTT,CASSAGNQPQHF
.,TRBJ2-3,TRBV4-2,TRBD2,TGTGCCAGCAGCCGGACTAGCGGGAATGGAGATACGCAGTATTTT,CASSRTSGNGDTQYF
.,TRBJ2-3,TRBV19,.,TGTGCCAGTAGCACCCCGGACTTTCAAATAGGGGATACGCAGTATTTT,CASSTPDFQIGDTQYF
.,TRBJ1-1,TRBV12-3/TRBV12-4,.,TGTGCCAGCACCGGGTCCGAAAACACTGAAGCTTTCTTT,CASTGSENTEAFF
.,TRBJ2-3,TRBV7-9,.,TGTGCCAGCAGCTTAAGCTCAGGCGGGATAGATACGCAGTATTTT,CASSLSSGGIDTQYF
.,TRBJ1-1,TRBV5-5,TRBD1,TGTGCCAGCAGCCCGCCGAGGGGGCGGGATGGGAACACTGAAGCTTTCTTT,CASSPPRGRDGNTEAFF
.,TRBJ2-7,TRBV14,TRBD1,TGTGCCAGCAGCCCATCCGGGACAGGGACCTACGAGCAGTACTTC,CASSPSGTGTYEQYF
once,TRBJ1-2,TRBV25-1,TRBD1,TGTGCCAGCAGTGAATCTTCCGGGACAGGGAGGTCGTACACCTTC,CASSESSGTGRSYTF
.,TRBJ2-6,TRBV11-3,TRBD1,TGTGCCAGCAGCTTAGATTCTGACAGGGCTGGGGCCAACGTCCTGACTTTC,CASSLDSDRAGANVLTF
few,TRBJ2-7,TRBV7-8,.,TGTGCCAGCAGCTTATGGAGGGACGGGCCCTACGAGCAGTACTTC,CASSLWRDGPYEQYF
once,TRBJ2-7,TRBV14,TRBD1,TGTGCCAGCAGCCAAGCGCAGGGGGCGGACGAGCAGTACTTC,CASSQAQGADEQYF
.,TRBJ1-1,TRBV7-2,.,TGTGCCAGCAGCTTAGCGATAGAAAGGAACACTGAAGCTTTCTTT,CASSLAIERNTEAFF
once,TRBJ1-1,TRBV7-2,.,TGTGCCAGCAGCTTAGCTGGACATACTAACACTGAAGCTTTCTTT,CASSLAGHTNTEAFF
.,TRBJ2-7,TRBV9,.,TGTGCCAGCAGCGTAGGGCAGCGGAACTACGAGCAGTACTTC,CASSVGQRNYEQYF
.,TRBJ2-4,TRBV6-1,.,TGTGCCAGCAGTGAACTGAGGACAGCTGATCTTTACACCGTGAAAAACATTCAGTACTTC,CASSELRTADLYTVKNIQYF
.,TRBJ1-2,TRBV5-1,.,TGCGCCAGCAGCCCTCTAGGACCGGACACCTATGGCTACACCTTC,CASSPLGPDTYGYTF
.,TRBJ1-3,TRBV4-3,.,TGCGCCAGCAGCCAAGATGTGGGGTATAGTACAGGGAACACCATATATTTT,CASSQDVGYSTGNTIYF
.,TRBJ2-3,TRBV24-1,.,TGTGCCACCAGTGATTCTTGGAGGGGTAGCACAGATACGCAGTATTTT,CATSDSWRGSTDTQYF
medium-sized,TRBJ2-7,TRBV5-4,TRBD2,TGTGCCAGCAGCGACCGGACTAGAACTCTCTACGAGCAGTACTTC,CASSDRTRTLYEQYF
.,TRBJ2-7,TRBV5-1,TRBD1,TGCGCCAGCAGCACCTCCGGGACAGGGGCCTACGAGCAGTACTTC,CASSTSGTGAYEQYF
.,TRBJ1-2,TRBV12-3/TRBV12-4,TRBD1,TGTGCCAGCAGCTCACAGGGGGCTGGCTACACCTTC,CASSSQGAGYTF
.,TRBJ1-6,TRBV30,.,TGTGCCTGGGCCGTTAATTATAATTCACCCCTCCACTTT,CAWAVNYNSPLHF
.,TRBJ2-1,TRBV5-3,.,TGTGCCAGAAGCTTGGCGGGAGAAGGCAGGAATGAGCAGTTCTTC,CARSLAGEGRNEQFF
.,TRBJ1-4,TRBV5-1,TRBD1,TGCGCCAGCAGCTTGGGCCGACAGGGTAGAGTAGAGGAAAAACTGTTTTTT,CASSLGRQGRVEEKLFF
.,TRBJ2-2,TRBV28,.,TGTGCCAGCAGTAAGGGGGTCAGGCACACCGGGGAGCTGTTTTTT,CASSKGVRHTGELFF
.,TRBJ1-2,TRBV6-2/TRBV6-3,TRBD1,TGTGCCAGCAGTTACCCTCCCGGGACAGGGAAAGAAGGCTACACCTTC,CASSYPPGTGKEGYTF
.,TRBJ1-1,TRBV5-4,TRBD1,TGTGCCAGCAGCTTGGGACAGGGGTCGAACACTGAAGCTTTCTTT,CASSLGQGSNTEAFF
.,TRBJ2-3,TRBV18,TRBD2,TGTGCCAGCTCACGTGAGCGGGAGACAGATACGCAGTATTTT,CASSRERETDTQYF
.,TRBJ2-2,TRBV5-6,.,TGTGCCAGCAGATTGGGACAGAACACCGGGGAGCTGTTTTTT,CASRLGQNTGELFF
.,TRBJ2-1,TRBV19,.,TGTGCCAGTAGTAATCTAGCTAGCTCCTACAATGAGCAGTTCTTC,CASSNLASSYNEQFF
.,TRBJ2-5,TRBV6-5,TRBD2,TGTGCCAGCAGTCGAGGAACTAGCGGACAAGAGACCCAGTACTTC,CASSRGTSGQETQYF
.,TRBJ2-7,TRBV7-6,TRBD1,TGTGCCAGCAGCTCCAGGGGGCAGGGCGAGCAGTACTTC,CASSSRGQGEQYF
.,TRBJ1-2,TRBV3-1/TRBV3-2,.,TGTGCCAGCAGCCAAGGGGGCCCAGGGAGGAATAGTGGCTACACCTTC,CASSQGGPGRNSGYTF
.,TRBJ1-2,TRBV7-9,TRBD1,TGTGCCAGCAGCTTAAACCCCAGGGGGTCTGACTATGGCTACACCTTC,CASSLNPRGSDYGYTF
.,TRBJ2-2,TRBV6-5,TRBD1,TGTGCCAGCAACAGGGGCATCGGGGAGCTGTTTTTT,CASNRGIGELFF
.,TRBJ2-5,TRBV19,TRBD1,TGTGCCAGTAGTAAGGACAGGGGGCTTCAAGAGACCCAGTACTTC,CASSKDRGLQETQYF
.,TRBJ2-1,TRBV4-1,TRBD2,TGCGCCAGCAGCCAAGTGGCTAGCGGGAGACAGAACAATGAGCAGTTCTTC,CASSQVASGRQNNEQFF
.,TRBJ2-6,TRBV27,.,TGTGCCAGCAGATTACTTTCTGGGGCCAACGTCCTGACTTTC,CASRLLSGANVLTF
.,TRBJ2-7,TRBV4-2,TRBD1,TGTGCCAGCAGCCATACACCGGGACAGGGGTTTTACGAGCAGTACTTC,CASSHTPGQGFYEQYF
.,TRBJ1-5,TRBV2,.,TGTGCCAGCAGTGTGAGGGGACACCTGTATAGCAATCAGCCCCAGCATTTT,CASSVRGHLYSNQPQHF
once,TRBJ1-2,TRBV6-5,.,TGTGCCAGCAGAGCGATGAACCCCGACTATGGCTACACCTTC,CASRAMNPDYGYTF
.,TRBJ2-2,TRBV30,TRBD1,TGTGCCTGGATTCGCAGGGGGTTTGTCGGGGAGCTGTTTTTT,CAWIRRGFVGELFF
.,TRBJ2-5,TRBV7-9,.,TGTGCCAGCAGCTTAGCGGGTGCGGAGGTAAAGACCCAGTACTTC,CASSLAGAEVKTQYF
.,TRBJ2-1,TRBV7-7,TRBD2,TGTGCTAGCAGCAAGACTAGCTCCTCCTCGGGGAATGAGCAGTTCTTC,CASSKTSSSSGNEQFF
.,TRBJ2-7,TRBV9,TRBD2,TGTGCCAGCAGCAAGGGGACTAGCGGGAGAGAGCAGTACTTC,CASSKGTSGREQYF
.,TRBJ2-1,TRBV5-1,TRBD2,TGCGCCAGCAGCTTCGGACTAGCGGGTCCCTCCGGCAATGAGCAGTTCTTC,CASSFGLAGPSGNEQFF
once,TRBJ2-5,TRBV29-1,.,TGCAGCGTTGACGGCAGAGGCGAGACCCAGTACTTC,CSVDGRGETQYF
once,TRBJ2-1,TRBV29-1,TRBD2,TGCAGCGTTGAAGATCGGCTAGCGGGTAGTGAGCAGTTCTTC,CSVEDRLAGSEQFF
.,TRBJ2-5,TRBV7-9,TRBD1,TGTGCCAGCAGCCCCGTTGAGGGGGCCGAGTGGGAGACCCAGTACTTC,CASSPVEGAEWETQYF
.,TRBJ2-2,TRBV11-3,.,TGTGCCAGCAGCTTAGATCAGGGGCGGGCCGGGGAGCTGTTTTTT,CASSLDQGRAGELFF
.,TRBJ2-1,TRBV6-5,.,TGTGCCAGCATGATGACAGACACCTACAATGAGCAGTTCTTC,CASMMTDTYNEQFF
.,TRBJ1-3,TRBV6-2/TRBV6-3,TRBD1,TGTGCCAGCAGTTTCGCCGGGACAGTCTTTGGAAACACCATATATTTT,CASSFAGTVFGNTIYF
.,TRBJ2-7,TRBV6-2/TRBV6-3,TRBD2,TGTGCCAGCAGTTACGAATGGGGTCTAGCGGGGCTGCTAGGAGGGCAGTACTTC,CASSYEWGLAGLLGGQYF